This T cell receptor beta chain was captured in a study of T cells in Graves' hyperthyroidism and ophthalmopathy. The study's findings and limits: The model foresaw ophthalmopathy a median roughly 6 months prior to onset.

From RNA transcripts, TCR beta CDR3 regions were amplified. The TCR CDR3 was amplified in a first-round RT-PCR using the HTBI primer set. TCRdb passed the multiplex PCR reads through MiXCR, listing each CDR3 protein once. The sample has hundreds of thousands of distinct CDR3 sequences; over 15% are singletons. This clonotype has at least ten counts. Its antigen remains unknown. CDR1 and CDR2 (germline): SNHLY, FYNNEI. The CDR3 consists of 14 residues. Losses at the gene ends were 7 bases for V and 7 bases for J; bases not matched to a gene: 8. Criteria for exclusion of patients were uncontrolled infection, other autoimmune disease, pregnancy or lactation. Blood was drawn at first hyperthyroidism diagnosis, before any ophthalmopathy symptoms.

The sample consisted of blood. The receptor was isolated from a woman aged 50 to 65 with Graves' hyperthyroidism that later progressed to Graves' ophthalmopathy. The rearrangement joins TRBV2 to TRBJ1-1; 11 nucleotides agree with TRBD1. The CDR3 region is CASMGQGEKGEAFF. The CDR3 nucleotides are TGTGCCAGCATGGGACAGGGGGAAAAAGGTGAAGCTTTCTTT.